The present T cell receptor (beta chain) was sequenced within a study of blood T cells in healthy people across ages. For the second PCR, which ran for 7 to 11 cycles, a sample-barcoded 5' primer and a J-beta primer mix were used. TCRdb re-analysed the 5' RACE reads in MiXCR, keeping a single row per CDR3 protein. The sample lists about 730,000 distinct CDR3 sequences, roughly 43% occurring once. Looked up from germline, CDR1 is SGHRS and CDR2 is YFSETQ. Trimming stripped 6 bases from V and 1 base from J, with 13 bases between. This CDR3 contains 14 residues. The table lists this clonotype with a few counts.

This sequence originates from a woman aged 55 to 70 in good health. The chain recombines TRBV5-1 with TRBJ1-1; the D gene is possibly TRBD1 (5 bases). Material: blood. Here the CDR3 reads CASNGGQRNTEAFF. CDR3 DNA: TGCGCCAGCAATGGGGGTCAAAGGAACACTGAAGCTTTCTTT.